The sequence of this T cell receptor (beta chain) was determined in a study of T cell repertoires in cytomegalovirus infection. For this clonotype: Its cognate antigen is unknown.

In TCRdb, the reads were re-called with MiXCR into one record per CDR3 protein. This table holds under 800,000 distinct CDR3 sequences, 24% found once. Study-level findings and limits: Cumulated frequencies of public TCR beta families served to identify carriers of CMV plus the relevant HLA.

With 6 bases removed from V and 0 bases from J, the gap between germline ends came to 11 bases. The length of the CDR3 is 14 residues. Germline-derived CDR1 and CDR2 are MNHEY and SVGEGT. The specimen sequenced was CD8+ T cells from PBMCs. V is TRBV6-2 or TRBV6-3 and J is TRBJ2-5, with a weak D call TRBD1 (5 bases). This clonotype was obtained from a human donor in good health (CMV status not recorded). Some clones in this sample may be carry-over from other donors' samples. The chain's CDR3 is CASSLQVYQETQYF. The CDR3 DNA is TGTGCCAGCAGCTTACAGGTGTACCAAGAGACCCAGTACTTC.